The T cell receptor (beta chain) under discussion was sequenced for a study of T cell clonotyping in hematopoietic cell transplantation. With 1 base removed from V and 14 bases from J, the gap between germline ends came to 17 bases. The V gene's germline CDR1 is GTSNPN and CDR2 SVGIG (reference sequence). The CDR3 runs to 12 residues. General study findings and limits: Pathologically expanded recipient clonotypes increased progressively from day 30 to day 180 as diversity fell.

Libraries were prepared by immunoSEQ multiplex PCR; TCRdb keeps only in-frame clonotypes and omits some of them. The table records about 16,000 clones, about 76% of them present only once. Turning to this clone: What it binds is unknown.

The chain carries TRBV30 and TRBJ1-2, with D possibly TRBD1 on 5 matching bases. The sequenced sample consisted of peripheral blood mononuclear cells. This sequence was found in a woman in her sixties in good health. Some clones in this sample may be carry-over from other donors' samples. CDR3 sequence (DNA): TGTGCCTGGAGTGCCCTCGGGACGGCGGAAACCTTC. Its protein is CAWSALGTAETF.